This entry features one T cell receptor beta chain sequence. The same CDR3 can be traced to other DNA sequences in this sample. Use of 60 Vbeta and 13 Jbeta primers characterized the PCR. Assay: immunoSEQ multiplex PCR; the TCRdb copy retains only in-frame clones and omits some. There are 140,000 or so clones in the sample; around 80% occur only once, and 2.5% to 3.5% lies in the top ten. The data were obtained in a study of cytomegalovirus exposure and HLA in healthy donors. V dropped 1 base and J dropped 4; count of bases not matched to a gene: 2. CDR1 and CDR2 from the germline V gene are LNHDA and SQIVND (reference sequence). The CDR3 consists of 15 residues.

The TCR originated in a woman aged 25 to 39 in good health and CMV-seronegative. Sequencing was carried out using PBMCs. V and J are TRBV19 and TRBJ1-5; 9 bases line up with TRBD1. The DNA for the CDR3 is TGTGCCAGTAGTATAGCGGGACAGGGTAATCAGCCCCAGCATTTT. Its protein product is CASSIAGQGNQPQHF.